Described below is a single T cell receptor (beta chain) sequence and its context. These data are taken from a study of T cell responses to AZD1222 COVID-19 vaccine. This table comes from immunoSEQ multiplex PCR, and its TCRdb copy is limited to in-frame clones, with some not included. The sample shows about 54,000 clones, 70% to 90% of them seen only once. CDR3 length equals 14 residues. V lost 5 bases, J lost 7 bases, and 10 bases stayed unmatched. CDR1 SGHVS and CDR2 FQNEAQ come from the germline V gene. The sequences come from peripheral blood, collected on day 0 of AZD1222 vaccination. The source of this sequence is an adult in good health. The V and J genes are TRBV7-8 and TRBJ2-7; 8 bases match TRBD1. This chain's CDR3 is CASSLGTGWGEQYF. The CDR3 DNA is TGTGCCAGCAGCCTGGGGACAGGTTGGGGGGAGCAGTACTTC. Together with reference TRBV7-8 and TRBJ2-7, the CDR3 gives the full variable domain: GAGVSQSPRYKVAKRGQDVALRCDPISGHVSLFWYQQALGQGPEFLTYFQNEAQLDKSGLPSDRFFAERPEGSVSTLKIQRTQQEDSAVYLCASSLGTGWGEQYFGPGTRLTVT.